A selection of T cell receptor beta chains follows, all from one sample in a study of Ad26.COV2.S vaccination and SARS-CoV-2 variants. Assay: immunoSEQ multiplex PCR; the TCRdb copy retains only in-frame clones and omits some. The sample yields 440,000 or so clones, less than 95% seen once. Sequenced material: peripheral blood, taken in a trial of Ad26.COV2.S vaccine versus placebo. These receptor sequences come from a person between 18 and 60 years old who received the Ad26.COV2.S COVID-19 vaccine or a placebo. CDR3s include the opening cysteine and the closing phenylalanine or tryptophan. The D gene is left open where the match is weak. Some rows mark clone size as missing; the rest say once, few, many or name a class of expanded clone.

len: 15
j_gene: TRBJ1-1
v_gene: TRBV5-1
d_gene: .
abundance: .
CDR3aa: CASSLAIGDNTEAFF
CDR3nt: TGCGCCAGCAGCTTGGCGATAGGAGATAACACTGAAGCTTTCTTT

len: 14
j_gene: TRBJ2-1
v_gene: TRBV3-1/TRBV3-2
d_gene: TRBD1
abundance: .
CDR3aa: CASSPYGTGGEQFF
CDR3nt: TGTGCCAGCAGCCCATATGGGACAGGCGGTGAGCAGTTCTTC

len: 17
j_gene: TRBJ2-4
v_gene: TRBV7-2
d_gene: TRBD2
abundance: .
CDR3aa: CASSLAGTSWAKNIQYF
CDR3nt: TGTGCCAGCAGCTTAGCCGGGACTAGTTGGGCCAAAAACATTCAGTACTTC

len: 20
j_gene: TRBJ2-7
v_gene: TRBV19
d_gene: TRBD2
abundance: .
CDR3aa: CASSPTTPGLAGEIWNEQYF
CDR3nt: TGTGCCAGTAGCCCCACCACGCCGGGACTAGCGGGAGAAATTTGGAACGAGCAGTACTTC

len: 18
j_gene: TRBJ1-3
v_gene: TRBV6-1
d_gene: TRBD1
abundance: .
CDR3aa: CASSAFPSGQPTGNTIYF
CDR3nt: TGTGCCAGCAGTGCCTTCCCCTCGGGACAGCCTACTGGAAACACCATATATTTT

len: 13
j_gene: TRBJ2-7
v_gene: TRBV7-9
d_gene: .
abundance: few
CDR3aa: CAIPGHASYEQYF
CDR3nt: TGTGCCATACCGGGACACGCTTCCTACGAGCAGTACTTC

len: 16
j_gene: TRBJ2-7
v_gene: TRBV19
d_gene: TRBD1
abundance: few
CDR3aa: CASTPTGTAISYEQYF
CDR3nt: TGTGCCAGTACCCCAACCGGGACAGCAATCTCCTACGAGCAGTACTTC

len: 18
j_gene: TRBJ2-3
v_gene: TRBV27
d_gene: .
abundance: .
CDR3aa: CASSTLDLVGAGTDTQYF
CDR3nt: TGTGCCAGCAGTACCCTTGATTTGGTGGGAGCAGGCACAGATACGCAGTATTTT

len: 15
j_gene: TRBJ1-4
v_gene: TRBV19
d_gene: .
abundance: .
CDR3aa: CASSSASATNEKLFF
CDR3nt: TGTGCCAGTAGTTCGGCCTCTGCAACTAATGAAAAACTGTTTTTT

len: 15
j_gene: TRBJ1-1
v_gene: TRBV19
d_gene: .
abundance: .
CDR3aa: CASSMTGSGNTEAFF
CDR3nt: TGTGCCAGTAGTATGACGGGATCGGGGAACACTGAAGCTTTCTTT

len: 14
j_gene: TRBJ1-6
v_gene: TRBV6-5
d_gene: .
abundance: .
CDR3aa: CATKLARDNSPLHF
CDR3nt: TGTGCCACAAAGCTGGCCAGGGACAATTCACCCCTCCACTTT

len: 13
j_gene: TRBJ1-2
v_gene: TRBV27
d_gene: .
abundance: .
CDR3aa: CASSFSKGYGYTF
CDR3nt: TGTGCCAGCAGTTTTTCGAAAGGGTATGGCTACACCTTC

len: 14
j_gene: TRBJ1-5
v_gene: TRBV2
d_gene: TRBD1
abundance: few
CDR3aa: CASQGGQVNQPQHF
CDR3nt: TGTGCCTCCCAAGGGGGACAGGTCAATCAGCCCCAGCATTTT

len: 15
j_gene: TRBJ1-2
v_gene: TRBV6-5
d_gene: TRBD1
abundance: .
CDR3aa: CASSYGTGADYGYTF
CDR3nt: TGTGCCAGCAGTTACGGGACAGGGGCGGACTATGGCTACACCTTC

len: 14
j_gene: TRBJ1-2
v_gene: TRBV6-5
d_gene: TRBD1
abundance: .
CDR3aa: CASIYTGGAYGYTF
CDR3nt: TGTGCCAGCATTTATACAGGGGGGGCCTATGGCTACACCTTC

len: 17
j_gene: TRBJ2-1
v_gene: TRBV24-1
d_gene: TRBD2
abundance: once
CDR3aa: CATSDRLAGRSYNEQFF
CDR3nt: TGTGCCACCAGTGATCGTCTAGCGGGACGCTCCTACAATGAGCAGTTCTTC

len: 17
j_gene: TRBJ1-1
v_gene: TRBV5-1
d_gene: TRBD1
abundance: .
CDR3aa: CASSLARDRRLGAEAFF
CDR3nt: TGCGCCAGCAGCTTGGCCCGGGACAGGAGGCTCGGGGCTGAAGCTTTCTTT

len: 15
j_gene: TRBJ2-7
v_gene: TRBV2
d_gene: TRBD2
abundance: .
CDR3aa: CASSERGGRVYEQYF
CDR3nt: TGTGCCAGCAGTGAAAGGGGCGGGAGGGTGTACGAGCAGTACTTC

len: 13
j_gene: TRBJ2-7
v_gene: TRBV12-3/TRBV12-4
d_gene: .
abundance: .
CDR3aa: CASRNGGSYEQYF
CDR3nt: TGTGCCAGCAGAAACGGGGGATCCTACGAGCAGTACTTC

len: 16
j_gene: TRBJ1-6
v_gene: TRBV7-2
d_gene: .
abundance: .
CDR3aa: CASRRDGHAYNSPLHF
CDR3nt: TGTGCCAGCAGGCGCGATGGACACGCCTATAATTCACCCCTCCACTTT

len: 13
j_gene: TRBJ2-7
v_gene: TRBV14
d_gene: TRBD1
abundance: .
CDR3aa: CASSRDSPYEQYF
CDR3nt: TGTGCCAGCAGCCGGGACAGCCCCTACGAGCAGTACTTC

len: 14
j_gene: TRBJ2-3
v_gene: TRBV19
d_gene: .
abundance: .
CDR3aa: CASSIQQNTDTQYF
CDR3nt: TGTGCCAGTAGTATTCAACAGAACACAGATACGCAGTATTTT

len: 11
j_gene: TRBJ2-7
v_gene: TRBV29-1
d_gene: .
abundance: once
CDR3aa: CSVDSEGEQYF
CDR3nt: TGCAGCGTTGATTCCGAGGGGGAGCAGTACTTC

len: 14
j_gene: TRBJ2-1
v_gene: TRBV7-2
d_gene: .
abundance: .
CDR3aa: CASSLLAGLNEQFF
CDR3nt: TGTGCCAGCAGCTTACTCGCGGGCCTAAATGAGCAGTTCTTC

len: 16
j_gene: TRBJ2-7
v_gene: TRBV6-6
d_gene: TRBD2
abundance: .
CDR3aa: CASTRGGSGSSYEQYF
CDR3nt: TGTGCCAGCACCCGGGGGGGTAGCGGGAGCTCCTACGAGCAGTACTTC

len: 14
j_gene: TRBJ2-3
v_gene: TRBV7-3
d_gene: .
abundance: .
CDR3aa: CASSEGSLADTQYF
CDR3nt: TGTGCCAGCAGCGAGGGGAGTCTTGCAGATACGCAGTATTTT

len: 18
j_gene: TRBJ2-7
v_gene: TRBV10-1
d_gene: TRBD2
abundance: .
CDR3aa: CASSDRTSGLPTSYEQYF
CDR3nt: TGCGCCAGCAGTGACAGGACTAGCGGTTTGCCCACCTCCTACGAGCAGTACTTC

len: 15
j_gene: TRBJ2-7
v_gene: TRBV9
d_gene: TRBD1
abundance: .
CDR3aa: CASSVSGTGIYEQYF
CDR3nt: TGTGCCAGCAGCGTATCAGGGACAGGGATCTACGAGCAGTACTTC

len: 13
j_gene: TRBJ1-1
v_gene: TRBV7-9
d_gene: .
abundance: .
CDR3aa: CASRKGENTEAFF
CDR3nt: TGTGCCAGCAGAAAGGGGGAGAACACTGAAGCTTTCTTT

len: 15
j_gene: TRBJ2-5
v_gene: TRBV5-4
d_gene: .
abundance: .
CDR3aa: CASSPRAKVGETQYF
CDR3nt: TGTGCCAGCAGCCCGAGGGCCAAGGTGGGAGAGACCCAGTACTTC

len: 15
j_gene: TRBJ2-7
v_gene: TRBV11-1
d_gene: TRBD2
abundance: .
CDR3aa: CASSLPTSGLYEQYF
CDR3nt: TGTGCCAGCAGCTTACCGACTAGCGGGCTGTACGAGCAGTACTTC

len: 13
j_gene: TRBJ2-7
v_gene: TRBV29-1
d_gene: .
abundance: .
CDR3aa: CSVEDDRPYEQYF
CDR3nt: TGCAGCGTTGAAGATGATCGGCCGTACGAGCAGTACTTC

len: 19
j_gene: TRBJ2-1
v_gene: TRBV4-1
d_gene: TRBD2
abundance: .
CDR3aa: CASSPRLAGVVGVYNEQFF
CDR3nt: TGCGCCAGCAGCCCCCGGCTAGCGGGAGTAGTTGGTGTCTACAATGAGCAGTTCTTC

len: 12
j_gene: TRBJ2-2
v_gene: TRBV24-1
d_gene: .
abundance: .
CDR3aa: CATRESTGELFF
CDR3nt: TGTGCCACCCGGGAAAGCACCGGGGAGCTGTTTTTT

len: 19
j_gene: TRBJ2-1
v_gene: TRBV6-2/TRBV6-3
d_gene: TRBD1
abundance: .
CDR3aa: CASSYQRRTGKSSYNEQFF
CDR3nt: TGTGCCAGCAGTTACCAACGACGGACAGGGAAAAGCTCCTACAATGAGCAGTTCTTC

len: 18
j_gene: TRBJ1-5
v_gene: TRBV28
d_gene: TRBD1
abundance: .
CDR3aa: CASSRPQGGTGSNQPQHF
CDR3nt: TGTGCCAGCAGTCGCCCACAGGGGGGGACTGGTAGCAATCAGCCCCAGCATTTT

len: 15
j_gene: TRBJ1-6
v_gene: TRBV10-3
d_gene: TRBD1
abundance: few
CDR3aa: CAISLTGGDNSPLHF
CDR3nt: TGTGCCATCAGTCTGACAGGGGGTGATAATTCACCCCTCCACTTT

len: 17
j_gene: TRBJ2-1
v_gene: TRBV2
d_gene: .
abundance: .
CDR3aa: CASSESRSPSSYNEQFF
CDR3nt: TGTGCCAGCAGTGAATCGAGGAGCCCAAGCTCCTACAATGAGCAGTTCTTC

len: 14
j_gene: TRBJ2-1
v_gene: TRBV5-4
d_gene: TRBD1
abundance: .
CDR3aa: CASSPWDSYNEQFF
CDR3nt: TGTGCCAGCAGCCCCTGGGACAGCTACAATGAGCAGTTCTTC

len: 15
j_gene: TRBJ2-7
v_gene: TRBV6-2/TRBV6-3
d_gene: TRBD1
abundance: .
CDR3aa: CASSYRGLVLIEQYF
CDR3nt: TGTGCCAGCAGTTATAGGGGGCTAGTTTTAATCGAGCAGTACTTC

len: 16
j_gene: TRBJ2-1
v_gene: TRBV5-4
d_gene: TRBD2
abundance: .
CDR3aa: CASSLGSGRAVNEQFF
CDR3nt: TGTGCCAGCAGCTTGGGGAGCGGGAGGGCCGTCAATGAGCAGTTCTTC

len: 15
j_gene: TRBJ1-1
v_gene: TRBV28
d_gene: .
abundance: .
CDR3aa: CASSHEGLENTEAFF
CDR3nt: TGTGCCAGCAGCCATGAGGGACTGGAGAACACTGAAGCTTTCTTT

len: 13
j_gene: TRBJ2-5
v_gene: TRBV11-3
d_gene: .
abundance: .
CDR3aa: CASSLGKGETQYF
CDR3nt: TGTGCCAGCAGCTTAGGGAAGGGAGAGACCCAGTACTTC

len: 16
j_gene: TRBJ2-3
v_gene: TRBV5-1
d_gene: TRBD2
abundance: .
CDR3aa: CASSVPGLADTDTQYF
CDR3nt: TGCGCCAGCAGCGTTCCGGGACTAGCGGACACAGATACGCAGTATTTT

len: 15
j_gene: TRBJ2-5
v_gene: TRBV5-1
d_gene: TRBD1
abundance: .
CDR3aa: CASSLEQGKQETQYF
CDR3nt: TGCGCCAGCAGCTTGGAACAGGGGAAGCAAGAGACCCAGTACTTC

len: 12
j_gene: TRBJ1-6
v_gene: TRBV27
d_gene: .
abundance: .
CDR3aa: CASREANSPLHF
CDR3nt: TGTGCCAGCAGGGAGGCTAATTCACCCCTCCACTTT

len: 14
j_gene: TRBJ2-1
v_gene: TRBV5-4
d_gene: .
abundance: .
CDR3aa: CASSPLGSYNEQFF
CDR3nt: TGTGCCAGCAGCCCCCTGGGCTCCTACAATGAGCAGTTCTTC

len: 16
j_gene: TRBJ2-7
v_gene: TRBV6-1
d_gene: TRBD1
abundance: .
CDR3aa: CASSGLDDRAPYEQYF
CDR3nt: TGTGCCAGCAGTGGCCTTGATGACAGGGCTCCCTACGAGCAGTACTTC

len: 15
j_gene: TRBJ2-7
v_gene: TRBV28
d_gene: .
abundance: .
CDR3aa: CASSPPGLQAYEQYF
CDR3nt: TGTGCCAGCAGCCCCCCGGGACTTCAAGCCTACGAGCAGTACTTC

len: 14
j_gene: TRBJ2-2
v_gene: TRBV7-9
d_gene: .
abundance: .
CDR3aa: CASSPGQNTGELFF
CDR3nt: TGTGCCAGCAGCCCTGGACAGAACACCGGGGAGCTGTTTTTT

len: 13
j_gene: TRBJ2-7
v_gene: TRBV4-3
d_gene: .
abundance: few
CDR3aa: CASSQDLSNEQYF
CDR3nt: TGCGCCAGCAGCCAAGATCTTTCTAACGAGCAGTACTTC

len: 16
j_gene: TRBJ2-1
v_gene: TRBV9
d_gene: TRBD2
abundance: .
CDR3aa: CASSGPSGRALNEQFF
CDR3nt: TGTGCCAGCAGCGGACCGAGCGGGAGGGCCCTCAATGAGCAGTTCTTC

len: 15
j_gene: TRBJ2-3
v_gene: TRBV27
d_gene: .
abundance: .
CDR3aa: CASSLSRYPTDTQYF
CDR3nt: TGTGCCAGCAGTTTATCCCGATACCCCACAGATACGCAGTATTTT

len: 12
j_gene: TRBJ2-1
v_gene: TRBV30
d_gene: .
abundance: .
CDR3aa: CAWTGPHNEQFF
CDR3nt: TGTGCCTGGACCGGACCGCACAATGAGCAGTTCTTC

len: 15
j_gene: TRBJ2-2
v_gene: TRBV3-1/TRBV3-2
d_gene: TRBD1
abundance: .
CDR3aa: CASSRQGAGTGELFF
CDR3nt: TGTGCCAGCAGCCGACAGGGGGCAGGGACCGGGGAGCTGTTTTTT

len: 14
j_gene: TRBJ2-1
v_gene: TRBV2
d_gene: .
abundance: .
CDR3aa: CASISHWGSGGQFF
CDR3nt: TGTGCCAGCATCTCTCACTGGGGCAGCGGTGGGCAGTTCTTC

len: 16
j_gene: TRBJ2-2
v_gene: TRBV5-4
d_gene: TRBD2
abundance: .
CDR3aa: CASSLDSGRNTGELFF
CDR3nt: TGTGCCAGCAGCTTGGATAGCGGGAGAAACACCGGGGAGCTGTTTTTT

len: 15
j_gene: TRBJ2-7
v_gene: TRBV9
d_gene: .
abundance: .
CDR3aa: CASSVDADYSYEQYF
CDR3nt: TGTGCCAGCAGCGTAGATGCAGATTATTCCTACGAGCAGTACTTC